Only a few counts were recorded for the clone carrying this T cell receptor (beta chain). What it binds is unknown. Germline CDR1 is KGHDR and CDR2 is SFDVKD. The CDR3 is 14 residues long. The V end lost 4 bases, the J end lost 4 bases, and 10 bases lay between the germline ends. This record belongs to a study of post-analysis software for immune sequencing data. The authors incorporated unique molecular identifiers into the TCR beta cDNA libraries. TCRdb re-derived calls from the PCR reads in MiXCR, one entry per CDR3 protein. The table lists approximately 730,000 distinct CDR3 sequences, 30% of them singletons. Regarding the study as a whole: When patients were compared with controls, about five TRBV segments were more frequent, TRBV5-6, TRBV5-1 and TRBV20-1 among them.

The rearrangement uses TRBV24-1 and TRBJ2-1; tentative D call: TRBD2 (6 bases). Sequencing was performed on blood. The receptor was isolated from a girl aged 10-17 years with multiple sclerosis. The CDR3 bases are TGTGCCACCAGTGAGCGGGAAGAGTACAATGAGCAGTTCTTC. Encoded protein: CATSEREEYNEQFF.